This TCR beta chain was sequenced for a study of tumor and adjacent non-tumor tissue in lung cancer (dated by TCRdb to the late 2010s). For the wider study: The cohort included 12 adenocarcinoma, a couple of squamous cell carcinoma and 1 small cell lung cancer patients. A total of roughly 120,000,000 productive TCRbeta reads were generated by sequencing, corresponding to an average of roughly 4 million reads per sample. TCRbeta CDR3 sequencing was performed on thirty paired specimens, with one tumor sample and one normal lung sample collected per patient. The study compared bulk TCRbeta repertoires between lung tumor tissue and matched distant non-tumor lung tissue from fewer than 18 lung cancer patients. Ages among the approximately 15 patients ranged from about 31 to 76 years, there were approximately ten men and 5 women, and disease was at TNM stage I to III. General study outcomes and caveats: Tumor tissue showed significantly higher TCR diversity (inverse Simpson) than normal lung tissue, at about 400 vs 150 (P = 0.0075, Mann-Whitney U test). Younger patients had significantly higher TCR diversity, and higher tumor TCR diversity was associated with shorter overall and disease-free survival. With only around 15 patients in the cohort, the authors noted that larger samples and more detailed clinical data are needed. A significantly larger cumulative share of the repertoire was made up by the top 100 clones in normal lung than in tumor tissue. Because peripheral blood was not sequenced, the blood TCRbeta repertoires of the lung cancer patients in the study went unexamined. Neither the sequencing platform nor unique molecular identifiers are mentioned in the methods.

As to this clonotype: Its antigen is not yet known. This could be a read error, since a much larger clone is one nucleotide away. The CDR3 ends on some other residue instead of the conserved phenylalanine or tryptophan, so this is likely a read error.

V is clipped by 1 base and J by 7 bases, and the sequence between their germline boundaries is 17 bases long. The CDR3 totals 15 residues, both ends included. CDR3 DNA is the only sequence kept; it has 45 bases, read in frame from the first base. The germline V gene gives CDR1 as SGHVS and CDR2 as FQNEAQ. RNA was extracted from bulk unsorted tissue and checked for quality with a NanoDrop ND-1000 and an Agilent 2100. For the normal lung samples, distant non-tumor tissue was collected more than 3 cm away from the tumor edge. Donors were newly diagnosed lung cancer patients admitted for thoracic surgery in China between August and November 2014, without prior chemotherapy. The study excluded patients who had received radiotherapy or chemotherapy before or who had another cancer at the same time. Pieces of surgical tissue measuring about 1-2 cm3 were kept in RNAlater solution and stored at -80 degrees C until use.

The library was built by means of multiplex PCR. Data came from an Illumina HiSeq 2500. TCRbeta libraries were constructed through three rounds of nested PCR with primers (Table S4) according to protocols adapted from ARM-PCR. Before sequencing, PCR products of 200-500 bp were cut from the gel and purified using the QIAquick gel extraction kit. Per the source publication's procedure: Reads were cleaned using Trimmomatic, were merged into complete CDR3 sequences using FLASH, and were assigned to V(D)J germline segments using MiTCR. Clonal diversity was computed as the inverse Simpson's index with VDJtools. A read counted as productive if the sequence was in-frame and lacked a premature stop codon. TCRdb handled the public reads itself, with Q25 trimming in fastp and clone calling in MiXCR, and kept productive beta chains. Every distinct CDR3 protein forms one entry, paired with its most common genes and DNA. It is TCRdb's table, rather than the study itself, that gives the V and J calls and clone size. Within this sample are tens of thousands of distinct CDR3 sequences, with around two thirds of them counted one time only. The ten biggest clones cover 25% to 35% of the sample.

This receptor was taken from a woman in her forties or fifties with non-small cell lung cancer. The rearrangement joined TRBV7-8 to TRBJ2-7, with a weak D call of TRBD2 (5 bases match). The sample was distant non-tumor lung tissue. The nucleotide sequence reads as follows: TGTGCCAGCAGCTTAGATGTAGCGAGGGCCTCTGAGCAGTACTCC. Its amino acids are CASSLDVARASEQYS.